This T cell receptor beta chain was retrieved from a study of cytomegalovirus exposure and HLA in healthy donors. Whole-study findings and limits: A previous analysis found most TCR beta V segments productive roughly 87% or roughly 30% of the time. Researchers reported in a later analysis that common viral pathogens appeared linked to several top clusters. An observed cluster of highly shared sequence variants was recorded as a likely sequencing artifact. Cytomegalovirus-associated TCR beta chains were listed, numbering roughly 150.

PCR employed 60 Vbeta and 13 Jbeta primers. Data came from immunoSEQ multiplex PCR; TCRdb stores just in-frame clones and leaves some out. The sample has 110,000 to 150,000 clones; more than 60% are singletons. The length of the CDR3 is 13 residues. After removal of 6 bases from V and 0 bases from J, the junction contained 3 bases not matched to a gene. CDR1 is SQVTM, CDR2 ANQGSEA, per germline. Comments on this clone: No antigen is known for it.

The origin of this receptor is a male donor in good health and CMV-seronegative. The chain is built from TRBV29-1 and TRBJ1-2; TRBD1 agrees at 8 bases. Sequenced material: PBMCs. CDR3 protein: CSVQQGANYGYTF. The CDR3 DNA reads TGCAGCGTCCAACAGGGGGCTAACTATGGCTACACCTTC.